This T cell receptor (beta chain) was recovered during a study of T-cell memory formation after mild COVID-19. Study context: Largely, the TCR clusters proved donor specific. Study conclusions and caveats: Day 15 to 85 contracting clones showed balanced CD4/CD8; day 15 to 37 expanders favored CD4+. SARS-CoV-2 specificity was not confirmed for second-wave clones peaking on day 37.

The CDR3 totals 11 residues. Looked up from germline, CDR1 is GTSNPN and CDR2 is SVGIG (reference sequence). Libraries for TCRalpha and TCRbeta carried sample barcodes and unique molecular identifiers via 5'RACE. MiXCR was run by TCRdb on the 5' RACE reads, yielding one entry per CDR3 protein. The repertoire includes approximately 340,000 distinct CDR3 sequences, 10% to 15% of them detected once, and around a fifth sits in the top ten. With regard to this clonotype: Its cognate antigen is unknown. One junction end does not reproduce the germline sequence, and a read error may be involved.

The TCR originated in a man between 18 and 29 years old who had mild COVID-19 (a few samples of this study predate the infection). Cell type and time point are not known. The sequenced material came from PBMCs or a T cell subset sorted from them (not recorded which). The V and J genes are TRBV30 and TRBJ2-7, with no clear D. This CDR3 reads CAWSVRDTHSF. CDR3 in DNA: TGTGCCTGGAGTGTACGAGACACCCATTCCTTC. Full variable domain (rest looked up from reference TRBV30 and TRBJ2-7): SQTIHQWPATLVQPVGSPLSLECTVEGTSNPNLYWYRQAAGRGLQLLFYSVGIGQISSEVPQNLSASRPQDRQFILSSKKLLLSDSGFYLCAWSVRDTHSFGPGTRLTVT.